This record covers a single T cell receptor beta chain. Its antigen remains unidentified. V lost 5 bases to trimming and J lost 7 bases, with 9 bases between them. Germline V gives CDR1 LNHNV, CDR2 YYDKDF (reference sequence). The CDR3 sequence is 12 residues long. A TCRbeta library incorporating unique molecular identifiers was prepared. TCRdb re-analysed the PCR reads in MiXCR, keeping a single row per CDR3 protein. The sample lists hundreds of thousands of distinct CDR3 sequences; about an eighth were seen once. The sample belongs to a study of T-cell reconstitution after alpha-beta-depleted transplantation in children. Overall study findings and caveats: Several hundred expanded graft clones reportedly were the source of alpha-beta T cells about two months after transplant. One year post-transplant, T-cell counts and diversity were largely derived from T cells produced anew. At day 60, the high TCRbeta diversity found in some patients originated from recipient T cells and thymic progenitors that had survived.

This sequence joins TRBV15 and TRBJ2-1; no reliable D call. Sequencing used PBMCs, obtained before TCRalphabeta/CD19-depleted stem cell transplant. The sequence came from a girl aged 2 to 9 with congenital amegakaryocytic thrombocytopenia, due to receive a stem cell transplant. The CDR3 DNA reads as TGTGCCACCAGCGGGTCTAAGAATGAGCAGTTCTTC. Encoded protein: CATSGSKNEQFF. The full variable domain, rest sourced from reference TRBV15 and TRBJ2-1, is DAMVIQNPRYQVTQFGKPVTLSCSQTLNHNVMYWYQQKSSQAPKLLFHYYDKDFNNEADTPDNFQSRRPNTSFCFLDIRSPGLGDTAMYLCATSGSKNEQFFGPGTRLTVL.